Listed below are T cell receptor beta chains from one sample, sequenced in a study of T cell repertoires in cytomegalovirus infection. Each CDR3 protein gets one entry after TCRdb re-called the reads with MiXCR. The table records about 140,000 distinct CDR3 sequences, roughly 6% of them present only once. Sample: PBMCs. The receptors were sampled from a human donor in good health (CMV status not recorded). Some clones in this sample may be carry-over from other donors' samples. CDR3s include the opening cysteine and the closing phenylalanine or tryptophan. D genes are given only for firm matches. Some rows have no size entry. The others give once, few or many, or a class for an expanded clone.

J gene,D gene,V gene,clone size,CDR3 protein,CDR3 DNA
TRBJ2-5,TRBD1,TRBV7-2,many,CASRLGGAETQYF,TGTGCCAGCAGATTAGGGGGCGCCGAGACCCAGTACTTC
TRBJ2-5,.,TRBV20-1,few,CSASHDSGTQETQYF,TGCAGTGCTAGTCATGATTCAGGGACCCAAGAGACCCAGTACTTC
TRBJ2-1,TRBD1,TRBV12-3/TRBV12-4,many,CASSYRALIAGQGKGYNEQFF,TGTGCCAGCAGTTACCGCGCTCTAATAGCGGGACAGGGGAAGGGCTACAATGAGCAGTTCTTC
TRBJ2-5,.,TRBV7-3,.,CASSLTREETQYF,TGTGCCAGCAGCTTAACTAGGGAAGAGACCCAGTACTTC
TRBJ1-5,TRBD1,TRBV7-2,many,CASLGQEDQPQHF,TGTGCCAGCCTGGGACAGGAAGATCAGCCCCAGCATTTT
TRBJ2-1,TRBD1,TRBV24-1,many,CATSDAGVGQTFF,TGTGCCACCAGTGATGCCGGGGTGGGACAGACGTTCTTC
TRBJ2-1,.,TRBV11-1,many,CASSLRGGAGDEQFF,TGTGCCAGCAGCTTAAGGGGGGGGGCCGGGGATGAGCAGTTCTTC
TRBJ1-1,TRBD1,TRBV19,few,CASSIRTGESTEAFF,TGTGCCAGTAGTATCCGGACAGGGGAGTCGACTGAAGCTTTCTTT
TRBJ1-6,.,TRBV7-2,many,CASSKPRDKKNSPLHF,TGTGCCAGCAGCAAACCCCGGGACAAAAAAAATTCACCCCTCCACTTT
TRBJ2-4,TRBD1,TRBV7-2,.,CASSLAGPRGKGQNIQYF,TGTGCCAGCAGCTTAGCGGGGCCCAGGGGGAAGGGCCAAAACATTCAGTACTTC
TRBJ2-1,.,TRBV27,many,CASSSGQGGRQFF,TGTGCCAGCAGTTCCGGACAGGGAGGGAGGCAGTTCTTC
TRBJ2-7,TRBD2,TRBV20-1,.,CSARLAGHGEQYF,TGCAGTGCTAGACTAGCGGGCCACGGAGAGCAGTACTTC
TRBJ2-7,.,TRBV3-1,.,CASSQERTRGSSYEQYF,TGTGCCAGCAGCCAAGAAAGGACGCGGGGAAGCTCCTACGAGCAGTACTTC
TRBJ2-1,.,TRBV10-3,.,CAISEQQLDEQFF,TGTGCCATCAGTGAACAGCAACTAGATGAGCAGTTCTTC
TRBJ1-1,TRBD1,TRBV6-5,many,CASSYGQGAVEAFF,TGTGCCAGCAGTTACGGGCAGGGGGCTGTAGAAGCTTTCTTT
TRBJ1-2,.,TRBV7-2,many,CASNEGTNYGYTF,TGTGCCAGCAATGAGGGTACTAACTATGGCTACACCTTC
TRBJ2-2,TRBD1,TRBV7-9,many,CASSPGTGVAGELFF,TGTGCCAGCAGCCCCGGGACAGGGGTGGCCGGGGAGCTGTTTTTT